The 24 T cell receptor beta chains in this list originate from one sample, sequenced in a study of blood T cells in healthy people across ages (dated by TCRdb to about 2015). Library preparation used 5' RACE. The sequencer listed for this sample is Illumina HiSeq 2500. The second PCR ran for about 6 to 12 cycles and used a J-beta primer mix along with a sample-barcoded 5' primer. Through fastp at Q25 and MiXCR, TCRdb rebuilt clones from the public reads, retaining in-frame beta chains. Every CDR3 protein is listed once, alongside the most common genes and DNA of its rows. Within this sample are fewer than 800,000 distinct CDR3 sequences, with around half of them counted one time only. Roughly 30% of the sample lies in the top ten. Source material: blood. Every receptor here comes from a woman aged 60 to 75 in good health.

In this sample, this clonotype turned up once. The rearrangement uses TRBV7-2 and TRBJ2-1, with D hard to call. V gave up 3 bases and J gave up 0 bases, with 12 bases separating them. The CDR3 is 16 amino acids. Per germline, CDR1 SGHTA and CDR2 FQGNSA. The chain's CDR3 is CASSFGASSSYNEQFF. CDR3 nucleotides: TGTGCCAGCAGCTTCGGAGCTTCAAGCTCCTACAATGAGCAGTTCTTC.

As for this clonotype: Sequence at one end of the junction differs from germline and may be a read error. This chain uses TRBV11-2 with TRBJ2-5; no clear D gene. The J call may be faulty, since TRBJ2-7 better matches the DNA end. Looked up from germline, CDR1 is SGHAT and CDR2 is FQNNGV. The CDR3 is 11 residues long. CDR3 loop: CASGLEHEQYF. The CDR3 coding sequence is TGTGCCAGCGGCTTAGAACACGAGCAGTACTTC.

The chain couples TRBV7-9 to TRBJ2-1; tentative D call: TRBD1 (5 bases). V shed 1 base and J shed 9 bases, with 13 bases lying between them. This CDR3 is built from 14 residues. The germline gives CDR1 SEHNR, CDR2 FQNEAQ (reference sequence). CDR3: CASSLEGEGGEQFF. The CDR3 DNA sequence: TGTGCCAGCAGCTTAGAAGGGGAAGGTGGTGAGCAGTTCTTC.

The chain couples TRBV20-1 to TRBJ1-4; 10 bases line up with TRBD1. The CDR3 has 14 residues. Germline V gene sequence: CDR1 DFQATT, CDR2 SNEGSKA (reference sequence). The CDR3 DNA sequence: TGCAGCCCTACCACGGGACAGGGGAATGAAAAACTGTTTTTT. This gives the protein CSPTTGQGNEKLFF.

In nucleotides, the CDR3 is TGCAGTGGGATGGGGCCCTCCTACGAGCAGTACTTC. As protein: CSGMGPSYEQYF. V is TRBV20-1 and J is TRBJ2-7; a possible D gene is TRBD1 (5 bases). V shed 7 bases and J shed 0 bases, with 10 bases lying between them. This CDR3 region has 12 residues. In germline, CDR1 is DFQATT, CDR2 SNEGSKA (reference sequence).

The gene calls are TRBV12-3 or TRBV12-4 and TRBJ2-1; perhaps TRBD1 as D (5 bases). The CDR3 covers 14 residues. V lost 4 bases and J lost 4, with 11 bases in between. The CDR3 DNA follows: TGTGCCAGCAGTTCCAGGGCCGGATACAATGAGCAGTTCTTC. Translation gives CASSSRAGYNEQFF.

The chain uses TRBV20-1 and TRBJ2-1; TRBD2 is a possible D gene (6 bases). Trimming removed 7 bases at V and 1 base at J, with 17 bases between. Per germline, CDR1 DFQATT and CDR2 SNEGSKA (reference sequence). The CDR3 runs 15 residues. As DNA, the CDR3 is TGCAGTGGTAGTAGCGGTCCTTTATCCTACAATGAGCAGTTCTTC. Encoded protein: CSGSSGPLSYNEQFF.

The genes are TRBV9 and TRBJ2-7, with a possible D match to TRBD1 (6 bases). The DNA end is a closer match to TRBJ2-4, so the J assignment may be wrong. Germline CDR1 reads SGDLS; CDR2 reads YYNGEE. This CDR3 contains 16 residues. This CDR3 reads CASSVDTGSLINIQYF. CDR3 DNA sequence: TGTGCCAGCAGCGTTGACACAGGGTCCCTGATAAACATTCAGTACTTC.

This clonotype is a singleton in its sample. The chain links TRBV9 to TRBJ2-2; TRBD1 or TRBD2 may be the D gene (5 bases each). Germline-derived CDR1 and CDR2 are SGDLS and YYNGEE. With 0 bases removed from V and 5 bases from J, the gap between germline ends came to 20 bases. The CDR3 contains 18 residues. The CDR3 loop reads CASSVADGAGADTGELFF. The CDR3 DNA reads as TGTGCCAGCAGCGTAGCAGATGGAGCCGGGGCTGATACCGGGGAGCTGTTTTTT.

V is TRBV7-8 and J is TRBJ2-7; D is possibly TRBD2 (6 bases). Germline CDR1 reads SGHVS; CDR2 reads FQNEAQ. The V end was cut by 1 base, the J end by 3 bases, with 13 bases between. The CDR3 has 15 residues. CDR3 nucleotide sequence: TGTGCCAGCAGCTTAGGTCCGGGAGTAAGCTACGAGCAGTACTTC. Amino acid sequence: CASSLGPGVSYEQYF.

CDR3: CASRIRLAESYEQYF. CDR3 coding DNA: TGCGCCAGCCGGATCCGACTAGCGGAGTCCTACGAGCAGTACTTC. This chain joins TRBV5-1 and TRBJ2-7, with 9 bases aligning to TRBD2. The ends lost 7 bases at V and 1 base at J; junction bases unmatched: 9. Germline-derived CDR1 and CDR2 are SGHRS and YFSETQ. This CDR3 is 15 amino acids long.

The CDR3: CASSPPGTGRNNEQYF. The DNA of the CDR3 is TGTGCCAGCAGCCCCCCTGGGACAGGAAGAAACAATGAGCAGTACTTC. The rearrangement links TRBV11-1 to TRBJ2-5, with 8 bases identical to TRBD1. V shed 5 bases, J shed 11 bases, and the junction held 19 bases outside the gene matches. This CDR3 has 16 amino acids. CDR1 and CDR2 (germline): SGHAT, FQDESV (reference sequence).

The rearrangement joins TRBV30 to TRBJ2-1, with 9 bases aligning to TRBD2. In germline, CDR1 is GTSNPN, CDR2 SVGIG (reference sequence). V lost 8 bases, J lost 1 base, and 3 bases stayed unmatched. The CDR3 is made up of 13 amino acids. CDR3 coding DNA: TGTGCCGGCCTAGCGGGATCCTACAATGAGCAGTTCTTC. This encodes CAGLAGSYNEQFF.

This clonotype was counted only a few times. The chain is built from TRBV20-1 and TRBJ2-1; perhaps TRBD2 as D (6 bases). Trimming took 1 base from V and 7 from J, leaving 17 bases between them. The CDR3 loop spans 15 amino acids. CDR1 and CDR2 from the germline V gene are DFQATT and SNEGSKA (reference sequence). This chain's CDR3 is CSARAPRGTGNEQFF. In nucleotides, the CDR3 is TGCAGTGCTAGAGCTCCGCGCGGGACGGGTAATGAGCAGTTCTTC.

The chain has TRBV6-5 and TRBJ2-1, with 7 nucleotides matching TRBD1. With 7 bases clipped from V and 14 bases from J, the junction kept 23 bases outside the gene matches. In germline, CDR1 is MNHEY, CDR2 SVGAGI. The CDR3 extends over 16 amino acids. CDR3: CASNSLGLAKGAAEFF. As DNA, the CDR3 is TGTGCCAGCAACTCACTGGGGCTAGCAAAGGGGGCAGCGGAGTTCTTC.

The gene calls are TRBV20-1 and TRBJ1-1; TRBD1 might be the D (5 bases). Deletions cut 4 bases from V and 5 bases from J, with 14 bases between. Germline V gives CDR1 DFQATT, CDR2 SNEGSKA (reference sequence). This CDR3 comprises 13 residues. This chain's CDR3 is CSANRGLLTEAFF. The CDR3 nucleotides are TGCAGTGCTAATAGGGGACTCCTGACTGAAGCTTTCTTT.

The J gene is TRBJ1-4, the V gene TRBV30; TRBD1 matches at 7 bases. V lost 2 bases and J lost 7; bases outside the gene matches: 10. Germline V gene sequence: CDR1 GTSNPN, CDR2 SVGIG (reference sequence). The CDR3 has 15 amino acids. The CDR3 spells CAWSSRGGWGEKLFF. CDR3 nucleotide sequence: TGTGCCTGGAGTTCCCGAGGGGGCTGGGGTGAAAAACTGTTTTTT.

In its sample, this clonotype was seen a few times. V and J are TRBV20-1 and TRBJ1-1; no clear D gene. CDR3 length: 13 residues. The germline V gene has CDR1 DFQATT and CDR2 SNEGSKA (reference sequence). V lost 3 bases and J lost 0, with 8 bases in between. The CDR3 bases are TGCAGTGCTAGGGGCAGACTGAACACTGAAGCTTTCTTT. Its translation: CSARGRLNTEAFF.

The chain carries TRBV20-1 and TRBJ1-2; a possible D gene is TRBD1 (5 bases). The germline V gene encodes CDR1 DFQATT and CDR2 SNEGSKA (reference sequence). The V end was cut by 6 bases, the J end by 0 bases, with 14 bases between. The CDR3 runs to 14 residues. This CDR3 reads CSAHETATNYGYTF. The CDR3 DNA is TGCAGTGCGCATGAGACAGCTACTAACTATGGCTACACCTTC.

The chain couples TRBV18 to TRBJ2-4, with D unresolved. The assigned J gene may be wrong: the sequence end matches TRBJ2-5 better. The germline V gene has CDR1 KGHSH and CDR2 LQKENI. The length of the CDR3 is 14 residues. CDR3 bases: TGTGCCAGCTCACCGGCAGGCTATCAAGAGACCCAGTACTTC. Translating it yields CASSPAGYQETQYF.

This clonotype appeared once. The CDR3 DNA sequence: TGTGCCAGCAGTTTGGGACAGGGGGGTGAAGAGAAGACCCAGTACTTC. Protein sequence: CASSLGQGGEEKTQYF. The genes are TRBV12-3 or TRBV12-4 and TRBJ2-5, with 11 bases that match TRBD1. The V and J ends lost 3 bases and 6 bases, in that order; junction bases with no gene match: 9. The CDR3 contains 16 residues.

This rearrangement joins TRBV25-1 to TRBJ1-1; D remains unclear. The germline V gene has CDR1 MGHDK and CDR2 SYGVNS. The V gene lost 0 bases and the J gene lost 4 bases, with 15 bases spanning the gap. This CDR3 is built from 16 residues. CDR3: CASSEYVDAGSTEAFF. As DNA, the CDR3 is TGTGCCAGCAGTGAATATGTAGACGCCGGGAGCACTGAAGCTTTCTTT.

This clonotype was observed a handful of times. V and J are TRBV20-1 and TRBJ2-7; 12 bases fit TRBD1. J was trimmed by 3 bases and V by 3 bases; bases with no gene match: 6. Germline CDR1 and CDR2: DFQATT and SNEGSKA (reference sequence). This CDR3 spans 15 amino acids. The DNA for the CDR3 is TGCAGTGCTAGGGGGGACAGGGGGCAGGGCTACGAGCAGTACTTC. This sequence encodes CSARGDRGQGYEQYF.

The chain carries TRBV20-1 and TRBJ2-5, with D hard to call. This CDR3 has 13 amino acids. Germline CDR1 reads DFQATT; CDR2 reads SNEGSKA (reference sequence). Trimming pared 3 bases from V and 11 bases from J, leaving 19 bases between. This CDR3 reads CSARDGPYNEQYF. The CDR3 DNA is TGCAGTGCTAGGGACGGACCCTACAATGAGCAGTACTTC.